One sample yielded the 29 T cell receptor beta chains listed below, sequenced in a study of post-analysis software for immune sequencing data. Study-level results: About five TRBV segments appeared more often in patients than in controls, and TRBV5-6, TRBV5-1 and TRBV20-1 were among these.

No cognate antigen is known for these TCRs. Sequencing libraries made from TCR beta cDNA carried unique molecular identifiers. TCRdb fed the PCR reads into MiXCR, producing one record per CDR3 protein. The sample yields hundreds of thousands of distinct CDR3 sequences, 44% seen once. Sequencing was performed on blood. Source of these receptors: a girl aged 5 to 17 with multiple sclerosis.

The rearrangement joins TRBV5-1 to TRBJ1-1; D is uncertain. Trimming took off 6 bases at V and 0 bases at J, with 9 bases between the two ends. This CDR3 comprises 13 residues. Germline CDR1 is SGHRS and CDR2 is YFSETQ. The CDR3 DNA reads as TGCGCCAGCACCAATGAGATGAACACTGAAGCTTTCTTT. Translation: CASTNEMNTEAFF. Supplemented by reference TRBV5-1 and TRBJ1-1, the full variable domain reads KAGVTQTPRYLIKTRGQQVTLSCSPISGHRSVSWYQQTPGQGLQFLFEYFSETQRNKGNFPGRFSGRQFSNSRSEMNVSTLELGDSALYLCASTNEMNTEAFFGQGTRLTVV.

V gene TRBV7-8 combines with J gene TRBJ2-4; 9 bases are a match to TRBD1. With the DNA end fitting TRBJ2-7 better, the J assignment may be wrong. Germline assignment: CDR1 SGHVS and CDR2 FQNEAQ. CDR3 length equals 17 residues. As DNA, the CDR3 is TGTGCCAGCAGCTTCGCTAATCCGGGACAGGGTTGGTACGAGCAGTACTTC. Its protein product is CASSFANPGQGWYEQYF.

This clonotype was picked up a small number of times. J is TRBJ1-5 and V is TRBV27, with D possibly TRBD1 on 5 matching bases. The CDR3 runs 15 residues. CDR1 is MNHEY, CDR2 SMNVEV, per germline (reference sequence). Trimming cost V 4 bases and J 1 base, with 11 bases left between them. For the CDR3, the DNA is TGTGCCAGCAGTTCCTCCACAGGAAGCAATCAGCCCCAGCATTTT. As protein: CASSSSTGSNQPQHF.

The chain links TRBV4-1 to TRBJ2-6; D gene unclear. The V end lost 2 bases, the J end lost 4 bases, and 18 bases lay between the germline ends. The length of the CDR3 is 18 residues. The germline CDR1 and CDR2 sequences are MGHRA and YSYEKL. CDR3 protein: CASSQIGLPSRGANVLTF. The CDR3 coding sequence is TGCGCCAGCAGCCAAATAGGGCTGCCCTCTCGGGGGGCCAACGTCCTGACTTTC.

The chain is built from TRBV7-9 and TRBJ2-7; D unresolved. The CDR3 consists of 15 residues. V dropped 3 bases and J dropped 2 bases, with 14 bases sitting between them. Per the germline V gene, CDR1 is SEHNR and CDR2 is FQNEAQ (reference sequence). CDR3 in DNA: TGTGCCAGCAGCTTCGCCTCCACAGCGACCTACGAGCAGTACTTC. Amino acids: CASSFASTATYEQYF.

The chain employs TRBV2 and TRBJ1-5; the D is unclear. V lost 3 bases, J lost 0 bases, and 9 bases lay in between. The CDR3 spans 15 residues. The germline V gene has CDR1 SNHLY and CDR2 FYNNEI. The CDR3 bases are TGTGCCAGCAGTGAGGCAGTCTATAGCAATCAGCCCCAGCATTTT. It is translated as CASSEAVYSNQPQHF.

Only a few counts were recorded for this clonotype. The J gene is TRBJ1-4, the V gene TRBV7-2; TRBD1 agrees at 7 bases. The length of the CDR3 is 16 residues. The V gene's germline CDR1 is SGHTA and CDR2 FQGNSA. V was pared by 4 bases and J by 6 bases, with 11 bases of the junction left unmatched. The CDR3 sequence: CASSSRGTARDEKLFF. Here the CDR3 DNA reads TGTGCCAGCAGCTCCCGTGGGACAGCCAGAGATGAAAAACTGTTTTTT.

This CDR3 reads CSVAPRVGITEAFF. Here the CDR3 DNA reads TGCAGCGTTGCGCCCAGGGTTGGAATCACTGAAGCTTTCTTT. V and J are TRBV29-1 and TRBJ1-1; D is perhaps TRBD1 (5 bases). Germline CDR1 and CDR2: SQVTM and ANQGSEA. The germline V and J ends were trimmed by 4 bases and 4 bases, with 16 bases remaining between them. The CDR3 is 14 residues long.

This CDR3 is CASTPREGYGYTF. The CDR3 DNA reads TGTGCCAGCACCCCCAGGGAAGGGTATGGCTACACCTTC. The chain couples TRBV28 to TRBJ1-2; a weak D match, TRBD1 (5 bases). The germline V and J ends were trimmed by 7 bases and 5 bases, with 14 bases remaining between them. This CDR3 has 13 amino acids. Per the germline V gene, CDR1 is MDHEN and CDR2 is SYDVKM.

This chain links TRBV5-1 with TRBJ2-7; D is perhaps TRBD1 (6 bases). V lost 4 bases and J 6 bases, leaving 17 bases between the germline ends. This CDR3 has 14 amino acids. The germline V gene encodes CDR1 SGHRS and CDR2 YFSETQ. The CDR3 loop reads CASSPQSQGFEQYF. The CDR3 region has the DNA TGCGCCAGCAGCCCCCAATCACAGGGATTCGAGCAGTACTTC. The full variable domain, completed using reference TRBV5-1 and TRBJ2-7, is KAGVTQTPRYLIKTRGQQVTLSCSPISGHRSVSWYQQTPGQGLQFLFEYFSETQRNKGNFPGRFSGRQFSNSRSEMNVSTLELGDSALYLCASSPQSQGFEQYFGPGTRLTVT.

The table lists this clonotype with a few counts. The chain has TRBV12-3 or TRBV12-4 and TRBJ2-7; D is uncertain. V was pared by 2 bases and J by 3 bases, with 11 bases between. This CDR3 spans 14 amino acids. Here the CDR3 reads CASSLSAASYEQYF. The CDR3 DNA is TGTGCCAGCAGTTTATCAGCAGCGAGCTACGAGCAGTACTTC.

J is TRBJ2-7 and V is TRBV4-1, with 10 bases lining up with TRBD2. Trimming took 2 bases from V and 1 from J; bases not matched to a gene: 11. Germline lookup yields CDR1 MGHRA and CDR2 YSYEKL. This CDR3 region has 18 residues. The CDR3 protein is CASSQLWGTSGASYEQYF. The CDR3 DNA follows: TGCGCCAGCAGCCAATTATGGGGAACTAGCGGGGCTTCCTACGAGCAGTACTTC.

A note on this clonotype: Relative to the germline gene, one junction end is altered; a read error may explain this. The rearrangement uses TRBV4-1 and TRBJ2-1, with D tentatively TRBD1 or TRBD2 (5 bases each). The J call may be faulty, since TRBJ2-7 better matches the DNA end. The CDR3 spans 17 residues. Germline V gives CDR1 MGHRA, CDR2 YSYEKL. The CDR3 coding sequence is TGCGCCAGCAGCGAAGAAAGGATGGGACCGAACCCCTACGAGCAGTACTTC. It specifies CASSEERMGPNPYEQYF.

This clonotype showed up just a few times. This rearrangement joins TRBV20-1 to TRBJ2-3; D possibly corresponds to TRBD1 (6 bases). From germline, CDR1 is DFQATT and CDR2 SNEGSKA (reference sequence). V was pared by 5 bases and J by 2 bases, with 14 bases between. The CDR3 spans 14 residues. The chain's CDR3 is CSASGTSYTDTQYF. CDR3 bases: TGCAGTGCTTCCGGGACAAGTTACACAGATACGCAGTATTTT.

The genes are TRBV5-1 and TRBJ2-7; a possible D gene is TRBD2 (6 bases). Germline V gene sequence: CDR1 SGHRS, CDR2 YFSETQ. V was cut by 0 bases and J by 5 bases, with 12 bases left in between. The CDR3 spans 14 residues. The chain's CDR3 is CASSLAGGENEQYF. CDR3 coding DNA: TGCGCCAGCAGCTTGGCTGGAGGGGAGAACGAGCAGTACTTC.

This clonotype was counted a few times. V is TRBV20-1 and J is TRBJ1-4, with 9 positions matching TRBD1. The trim removed 4 bases at V and 5 bases at J, leaving 2 bases unmatched. In germline, CDR1 is DFQATT, CDR2 SNEGSKA (reference sequence). The CDR3 runs to 13 residues. The CDR3 region has the DNA TGCAGTGCTACCGGGACAGGGAATGAAAAACTGTTTTTT. Its protein product is CSATGTGNEKLFF.

The chain is built from TRBV27 and TRBJ2-7, with unresolved D. Germline CDR1 MNHEY, CDR2 SMNVEV (reference sequence). V lost 8 bases and J lost 0, with 11 bases in between. This CDR3 has 13 amino acids. This chain's CDR3 is CASGPDVSYEQYF. Here the CDR3 DNA reads TGTGCCAGCGGGCCGGACGTCTCCTACGAGCAGTACTTC.

J is TRBJ2-7 and V is TRBV5-1; 9 positions agree with TRBD2. The J call is doubtful: the DNA matches TRBJ2-5 better. Per the germline V gene, CDR1 is SGHRS and CDR2 is YFSETQ. The CDR3 is made up of 16 amino acids. This CDR3 reads CASSLRPGLAGETQYF. CDR3 DNA sequence: TGCGCCAGCAGCTTGCGACCGGGACTAGCAGGGGAGACCCAGTACTTC.

This clonotype was seen a handful of times. The rearrangement links TRBV20-1 to TRBJ2-1; 11 positions match TRBD2. Per germline, CDR1 DFQATT and CDR2 SNEGSKA (reference sequence). V lost 3 bases to trimming and J lost 4 bases; unmatched junction nucleotides: 5. The CDR3 extends over 15 amino acids. Here the CDR3 DNA reads TGCAGTGCTAGGAAGACTAGCGGGGTATACAATGAGCAGTTCTTC. As protein: CSARKTSGVYNEQFF.

This clonotype was observed a handful of times. The gene calls are TRBV12-3 or TRBV12-4 and TRBJ2-1; 8 nucleotides match TRBD2. Losses at the gene ends were 4 bases for V and 15 bases for J; bases not matched to a gene: 11. The CDR3 consists of 13 residues. This chain's CDR3 is CASSWKRAGARFF. CDR3 DNA sequence: TGTGCCAGCAGTTGGAAGAGAGCGGGAGCCCGGTTCTTC.

The chain links TRBV29-1 to TRBJ2-1; D remains ambiguous. Trimming stripped 4 bases from V and 4 bases from J, with 8 bases between. The germline CDR1 and CDR2 sequences are SQVTM and ANQGSEA. The CDR3 runs to 12 residues. The CDR3 DNA reads as TGCAGCGTTGTTCAGGTATACAATGAGCAGTTCTTC. As protein: CSVVQVYNEQFF.

This clonotype has a handful of counts. The genes are TRBV5-1 and TRBJ2-1; perhaps TRBD2 as D (5 bases). CDR1 and CDR2 from the germline V gene are SGHRS and YFSETQ. V shed 0 bases and J shed 7 bases, with 17 bases lying between them. The CDR3 spans 16 residues. The CDR3 DNA reads as TGCGCCAGCAGCTTGGGAAGAAGAGGGCCAGGAAATGAGCAGTTCTTC. This codes for CASSLGRRGPGNEQFF.

J is TRBJ2-3 and V is TRBV5-6, with D unresolved. Germline V gene data show CDR1 as SGHDT and CDR2 as YYEEEE. V was pared by 4 bases and J by 2 bases, with 14 bases between. This CDR3 spans 15 amino acids. The CDR3 sequence is CASSAGPLYTDTQYF. CDR3 nucleotide sequence: TGTGCCAGCAGCGCAGGCCCTTTGTACACAGATACGCAGTATTTT.

The chain employs TRBV20-1 and TRBJ2-7; possible D gene TRBD2, 6 bases. Germline CDR1 and CDR2: DFQATT and SNEGSKA (reference sequence). Trimming took 3 bases from V and 1 from J, leaving 10 bases between them. The CDR3 is 13 residues long. CDR3 DNA sequence: TGCAGTGCTAGTCACGGGACTTCCTACGAGCAGTACTTC. This translates into CSASHGTSYEQYF.

This clonotype has just a few counts. The rearrangement links TRBV12-3 or TRBV12-4 to TRBJ2-7, with D possibly being TRBD1 or TRBD2 (5 bases each). CDR3 length equals 15 residues. V was shortened by 6 bases and J by 0 bases, with 15 bases between the two germline ends. CDR3 protein: CASSRGHWSSYEQYF. The CDR3, as DNA: TGTGCCAGCAGCCGGGGCCACTGGAGCTCCTACGAGCAGTACTTC.

The CDR3 sequence is CASSFDRDAFF. CDR3 DNA sequence: TGTGCCAGCAGTTTCGACAGGGACGCTTTCTTT. The rearrangement uses TRBV12-3 or TRBV12-4 and TRBJ1-1; 7 positions agree with TRBD1. Trimming removed 3 bases from V and 11 bases from J; junction bases left unmatched: 3. The CDR3 length is 11 residues.

V usage is TRBV5-1 and J usage is TRBJ2-3, with 9 positions matching TRBD2. The CDR3 covers 18 residues. Germline-derived CDR1 and CDR2 are SGHRS and YFSETQ. With V trimmed by 0 bases and J by 2 bases, 10 bases remained unmatched. CDR3 nucleotides: TGCGCCAGCAGCTTGGATTCGGCGGGGGGGCGGTTCACAGATACGCAGTATTTT. It specifies CASSLDSAGGRFTDTQYF.

The chain uses TRBV20-1 and TRBJ2-1, with TRBD2 matching over 7 bases. Germline-derived CDR1 and CDR2 are DFQATT and SNEGSKA (reference sequence). Losses at the gene ends were 6 bases for V and 6 bases for J; bases not matched to a gene: 11. This CDR3 is 14 amino acids long. The CDR3 here is CSATKSGDLNEQFF. The CDR3 DNA sequence: TGCAGTGCGACAAAAAGCGGGGACCTCAATGAGCAGTTCTTC.

The rearrangement uses TRBV29-1 and TRBJ1-5; TRBD1 matches 7 bases. CDR1 and CDR2 from the germline V gene are SQVTM and ANQGSEA. Trimming cost V 5 bases and J 4 bases; bases outside gene matches: 5. The CDR3 contains 13 residues. The CDR3 reads CSVTGAQNQPQHF. CDR3 nucleotide sequence: TGCAGCGTTACAGGGGCCCAAAATCAGCCCCAGCATTTT.